This T cell receptor (beta chain) was identified during a study of T cell responses to AZD1222 COVID-19 vaccine. Study-wide results and limits: The sample set comprised mostly white British donors with more females, and clonal diversity was possibly underestimated.

About this clone itself: Its specificity is not known.

Profiled with immunoSEQ multiplex PCR; TCRdb holds only in-frame clones, not every one. This table has some 120,000 clones, around 85% appearing once. J gave up 4 bases and V 10 bases, and 5 bases lay outside the gene matches. CDR1 is MDHEN and CDR2 is SYDVKM in the germline V gene. The CDR3 runs 14 residues. Sequences were derived from peripheral blood, sampled 28 days after the second AZD1222 dose. V and J are TRBV28 and TRBJ1-5; 12 bases agree with TRBD1. The sequence was collected from an adult who received the AZD1222 COVID-19 vaccine. Here the CDR3 reads CAIPGQGANQPQHF. CDR3 DNA sequence: TGTGCCATTCCGGGACAGGGGGCGAATCAGCCCCAGCATTTT. The full variable domain, in which reference TRBV28 and TRBJ1-5 provide the parts outside the CDR3, is DVKVTQSSRYLVKRTGEKVFLECVQDMDHENMFWYRQDPGLGLRLIYFSYDVKMKEKGDIPEGYSVSREKKERFSLILESASTNQTSMYLCAIPGQGANQPQHFGDGTRLSIL.